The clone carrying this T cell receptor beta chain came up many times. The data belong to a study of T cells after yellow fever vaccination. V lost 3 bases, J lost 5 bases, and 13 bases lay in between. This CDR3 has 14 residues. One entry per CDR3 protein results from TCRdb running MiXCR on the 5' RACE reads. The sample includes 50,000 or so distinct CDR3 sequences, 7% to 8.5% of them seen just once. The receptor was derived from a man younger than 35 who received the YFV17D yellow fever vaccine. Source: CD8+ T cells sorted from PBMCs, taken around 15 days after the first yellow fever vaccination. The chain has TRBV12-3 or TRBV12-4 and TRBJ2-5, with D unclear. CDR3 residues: CASSLGVGGETQYF. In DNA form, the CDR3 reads TGTGCCAGCAGTTTGGGTGTGGGCGGCGAGACCCAGTACTTC.